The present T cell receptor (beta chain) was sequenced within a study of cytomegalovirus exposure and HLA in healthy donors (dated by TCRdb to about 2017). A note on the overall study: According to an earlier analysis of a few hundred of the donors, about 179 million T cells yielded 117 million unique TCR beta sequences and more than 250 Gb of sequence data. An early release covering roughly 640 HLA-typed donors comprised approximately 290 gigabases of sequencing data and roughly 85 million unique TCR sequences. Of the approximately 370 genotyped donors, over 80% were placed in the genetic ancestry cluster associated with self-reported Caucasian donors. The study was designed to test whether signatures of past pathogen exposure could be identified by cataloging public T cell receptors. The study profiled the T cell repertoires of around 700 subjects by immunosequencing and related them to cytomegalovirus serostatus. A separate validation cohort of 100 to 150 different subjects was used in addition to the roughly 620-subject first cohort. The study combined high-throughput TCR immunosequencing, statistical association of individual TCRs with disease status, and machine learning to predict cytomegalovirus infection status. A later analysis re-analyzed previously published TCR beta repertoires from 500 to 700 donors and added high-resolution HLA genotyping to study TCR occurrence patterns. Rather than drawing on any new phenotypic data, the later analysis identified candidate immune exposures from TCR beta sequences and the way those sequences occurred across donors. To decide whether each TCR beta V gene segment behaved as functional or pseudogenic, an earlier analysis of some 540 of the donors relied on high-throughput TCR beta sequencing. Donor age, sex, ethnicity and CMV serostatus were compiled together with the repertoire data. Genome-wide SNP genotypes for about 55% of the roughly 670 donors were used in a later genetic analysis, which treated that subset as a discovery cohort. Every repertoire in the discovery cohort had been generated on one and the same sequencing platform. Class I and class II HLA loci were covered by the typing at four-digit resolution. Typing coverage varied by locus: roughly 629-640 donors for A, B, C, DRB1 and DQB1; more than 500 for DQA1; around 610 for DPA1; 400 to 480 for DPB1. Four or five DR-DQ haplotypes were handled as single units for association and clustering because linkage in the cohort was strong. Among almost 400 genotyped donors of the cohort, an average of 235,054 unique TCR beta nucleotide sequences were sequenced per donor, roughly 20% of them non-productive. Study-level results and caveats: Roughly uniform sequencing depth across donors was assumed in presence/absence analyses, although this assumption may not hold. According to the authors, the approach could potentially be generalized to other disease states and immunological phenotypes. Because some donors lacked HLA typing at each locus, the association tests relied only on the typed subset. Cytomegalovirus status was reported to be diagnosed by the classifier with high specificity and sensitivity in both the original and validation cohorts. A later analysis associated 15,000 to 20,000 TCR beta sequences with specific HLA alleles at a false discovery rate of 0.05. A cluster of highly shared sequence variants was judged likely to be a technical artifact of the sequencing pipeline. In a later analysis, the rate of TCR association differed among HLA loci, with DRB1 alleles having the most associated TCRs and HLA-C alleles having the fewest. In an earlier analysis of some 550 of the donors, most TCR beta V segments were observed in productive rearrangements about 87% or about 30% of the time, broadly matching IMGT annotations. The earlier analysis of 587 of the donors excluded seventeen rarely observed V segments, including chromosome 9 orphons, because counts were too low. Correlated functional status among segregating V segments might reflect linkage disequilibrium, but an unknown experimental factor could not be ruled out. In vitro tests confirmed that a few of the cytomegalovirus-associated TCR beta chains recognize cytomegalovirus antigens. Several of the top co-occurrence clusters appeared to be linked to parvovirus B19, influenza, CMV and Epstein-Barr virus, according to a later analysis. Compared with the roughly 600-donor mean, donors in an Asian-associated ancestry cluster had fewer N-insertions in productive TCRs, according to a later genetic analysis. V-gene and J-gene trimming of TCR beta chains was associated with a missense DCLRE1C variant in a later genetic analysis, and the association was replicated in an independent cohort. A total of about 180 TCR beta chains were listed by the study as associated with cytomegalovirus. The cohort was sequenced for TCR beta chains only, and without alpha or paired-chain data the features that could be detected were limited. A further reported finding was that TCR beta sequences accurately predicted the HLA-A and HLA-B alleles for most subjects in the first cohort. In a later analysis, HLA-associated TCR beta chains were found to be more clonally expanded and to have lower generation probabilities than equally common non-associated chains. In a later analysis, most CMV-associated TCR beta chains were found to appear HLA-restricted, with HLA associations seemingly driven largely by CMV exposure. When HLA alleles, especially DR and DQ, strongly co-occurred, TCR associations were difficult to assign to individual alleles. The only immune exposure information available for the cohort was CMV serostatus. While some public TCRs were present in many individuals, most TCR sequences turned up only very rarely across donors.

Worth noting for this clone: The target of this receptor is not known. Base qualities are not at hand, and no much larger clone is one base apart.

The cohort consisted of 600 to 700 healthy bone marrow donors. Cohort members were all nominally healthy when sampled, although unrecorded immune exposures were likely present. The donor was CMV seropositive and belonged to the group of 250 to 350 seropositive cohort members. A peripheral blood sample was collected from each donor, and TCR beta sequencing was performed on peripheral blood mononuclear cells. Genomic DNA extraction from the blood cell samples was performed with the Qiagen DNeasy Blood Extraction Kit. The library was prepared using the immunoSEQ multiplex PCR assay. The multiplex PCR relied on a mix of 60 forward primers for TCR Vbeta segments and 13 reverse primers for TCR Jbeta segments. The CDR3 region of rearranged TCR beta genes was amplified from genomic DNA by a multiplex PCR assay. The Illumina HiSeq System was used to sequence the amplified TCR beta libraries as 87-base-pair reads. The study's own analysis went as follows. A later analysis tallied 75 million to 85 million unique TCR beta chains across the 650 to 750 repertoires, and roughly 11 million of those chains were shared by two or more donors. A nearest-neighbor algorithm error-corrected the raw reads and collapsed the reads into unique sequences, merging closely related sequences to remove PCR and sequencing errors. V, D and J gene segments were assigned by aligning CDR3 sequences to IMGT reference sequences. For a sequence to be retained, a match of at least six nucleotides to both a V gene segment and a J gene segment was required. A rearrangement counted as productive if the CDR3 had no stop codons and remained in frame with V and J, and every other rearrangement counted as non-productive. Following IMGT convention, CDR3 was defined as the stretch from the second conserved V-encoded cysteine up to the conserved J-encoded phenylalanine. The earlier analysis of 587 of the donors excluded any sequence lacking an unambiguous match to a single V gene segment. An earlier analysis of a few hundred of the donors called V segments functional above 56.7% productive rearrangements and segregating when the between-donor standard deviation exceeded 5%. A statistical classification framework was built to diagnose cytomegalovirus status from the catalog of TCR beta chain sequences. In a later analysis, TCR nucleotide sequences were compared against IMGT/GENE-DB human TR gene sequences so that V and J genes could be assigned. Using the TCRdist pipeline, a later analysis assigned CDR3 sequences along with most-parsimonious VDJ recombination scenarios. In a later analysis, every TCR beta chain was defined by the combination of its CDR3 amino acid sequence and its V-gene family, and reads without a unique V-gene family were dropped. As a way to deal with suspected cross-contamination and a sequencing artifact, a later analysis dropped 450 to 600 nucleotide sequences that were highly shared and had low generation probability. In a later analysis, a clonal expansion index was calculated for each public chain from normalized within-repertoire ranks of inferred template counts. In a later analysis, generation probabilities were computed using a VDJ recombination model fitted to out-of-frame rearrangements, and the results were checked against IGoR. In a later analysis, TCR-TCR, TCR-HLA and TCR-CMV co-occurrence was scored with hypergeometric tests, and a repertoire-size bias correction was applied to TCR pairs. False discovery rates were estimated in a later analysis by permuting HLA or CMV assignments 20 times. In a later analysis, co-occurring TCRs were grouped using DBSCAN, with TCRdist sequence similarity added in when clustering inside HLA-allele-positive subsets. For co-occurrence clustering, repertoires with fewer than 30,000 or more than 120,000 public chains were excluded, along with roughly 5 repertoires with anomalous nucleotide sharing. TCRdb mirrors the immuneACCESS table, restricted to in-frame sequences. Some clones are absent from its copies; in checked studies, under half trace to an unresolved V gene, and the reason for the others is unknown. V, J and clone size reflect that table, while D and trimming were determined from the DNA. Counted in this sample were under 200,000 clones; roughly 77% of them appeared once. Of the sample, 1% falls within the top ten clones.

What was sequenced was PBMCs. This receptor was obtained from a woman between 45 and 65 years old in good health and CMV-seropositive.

In nucleotide form, the sequence is TGTGCCAGCAGCACCCGGACAGGGGGCGGGATCGTCTCACCCCTCCACTTT. Its protein is CASSTRTGGGIVSPLHF. The chain links TRBV7-9 with TRBJ1-6, with TRBD1 matching 11 junction bases. Trimming takes 5 bases off V and 10 bases off J; junction bases not matched to a gene: 13. Counted from cysteine to phenylalanine, this CDR3 has 17 amino acids. The sequence is cut down to CDR3 DNA, 51 bases in frame from base 1. The germline V gene (reference sequence) specifies SEHNR as CDR1 and FQNEAQ as CDR2.